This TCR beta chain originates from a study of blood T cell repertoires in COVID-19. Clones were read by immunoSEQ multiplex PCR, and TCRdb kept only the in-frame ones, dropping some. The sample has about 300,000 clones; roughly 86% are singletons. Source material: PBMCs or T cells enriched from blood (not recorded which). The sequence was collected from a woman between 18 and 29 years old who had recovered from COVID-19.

The chain's CDR3 is CASSLRWDSGYEQYF. The DNA for the CDR3 is TGTGCCAGCAGCCTCCGATGGGACAGCGGTTACGAGCAGTACTTC. The V gene is TRBV9, the J gene TRBJ2-7; 7 bases fit TRBD1. The V and J ends lost 4 bases and 4 bases, in that order; junction bases with no gene match: 11. The CDR3 contains 15 residues. In germline, CDR1 is SGDLS, CDR2 YYNGEE.